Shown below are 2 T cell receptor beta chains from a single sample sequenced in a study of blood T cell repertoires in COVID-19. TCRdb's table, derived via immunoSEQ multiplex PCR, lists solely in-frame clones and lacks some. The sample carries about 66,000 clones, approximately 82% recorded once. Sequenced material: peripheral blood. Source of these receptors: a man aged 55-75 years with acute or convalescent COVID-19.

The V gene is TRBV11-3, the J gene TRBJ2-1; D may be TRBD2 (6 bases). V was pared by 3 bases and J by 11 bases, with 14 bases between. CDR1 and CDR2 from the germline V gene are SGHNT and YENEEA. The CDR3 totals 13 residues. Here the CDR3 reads CASSFQDRGKQFF. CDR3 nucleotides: TGTGCCAGCAGCTTCCAGGACCGCGGGAAGCAGTTCTTC.

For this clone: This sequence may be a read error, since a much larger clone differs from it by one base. CDR3 bases: TGTGCCGGCAGTTCGAATGGACAGTCCGATACGCAGTATTTT. Translating gives CAGSSNGQSDTQYF. V usage is TRBV6-4 and J usage is TRBJ2-3; D might be TRBD1 (6 bases). The CDR3 totals 14 residues. The V gene's germline CDR1 is MRHNA and CDR2 SNTAGT.